This entry lists 16 T cell receptor beta chains sequenced from one sample in a study of blood T cell repertoires in COVID-19. Clones were sequenced by immunoSEQ multiplex PCR, and TCRdb holds only the in-frame ones, with some missing. Among 190,000 or so clones listed, around nine tenths were seen once. Sequenced sample: peripheral blood. All receptors derive from a woman aged 18-29 years who had recovered from COVID-19.

CDR3 protein: CASSPDRHSVYGYTF. Written as DNA, the CDR3 is TGTGCCAGCAGCCCGGACAGACACTCGGTCTATGGCTACACCTTC. The chain couples TRBV5-5 to TRBJ1-2; TRBD1 might be the D (6 bases). Per germline, CDR1 SGHKS and CDR2 YYEKEE (reference sequence). V lost 4 bases, J lost 4 bases, and 17 bases lay in between. The CDR3 runs to 15 residues.

This clone was observed a single time. The same CDR3 also results from other DNA sequences found in this sample. This chain uses TRBV19 with TRBJ1-5; 8 nucleotides match TRBD1. Germline trimming cut 3 bases from V and 6 bases from J; bases unmatched to any gene: 1. The V gene's germline CDR1 is LNHDA and CDR2 SQIVND (reference sequence). The CDR3 is 13 residues long. CDR3 in DNA: TGTGCCAGTAGTATCGACAGGGGTCAGCCCCAGCATTTT. It yields the protein CASSIDRGQPQHF.

This clone came up once. This CDR3 is missing its conserved last phenylalanine or tryptophan, likely due to a read error. No DNA is shown, since the ends of the CDR3 on it are uncertain; the CDR3 is the one TCRdb lists. The rearrangement joins TRBV19 to TRBJ2-7; the table assigns TRBD2, which was not confirmed against the DNA. Germline-derived CDR1 and CDR2 are LNHDA and SQIVND (reference sequence). Termini included, the CDR3 measures 11 amino acids. This CDR3 is CASSIPLAGVL.

The chain is built from TRBV30 and TRBJ1-6; TRBD1 is a possible D gene (6 bases). Germline CDR1 GTSNPN, CDR2 SVGIG (reference sequence). Deletions cut 4 bases from V and 6 bases from J, with 7 bases between. This CDR3 spans 12 amino acids. The CDR3 region has the DNA TGTGCCTGGACGGACAGTAATTCACCCCTCCACTTT. Translation gives CAWTDSNSPLHF.

V and J are TRBV4-1 and TRBJ1-5; TRBD1 agrees at 7 bases. The J segment lost 0 bases and the V segment lost 4 bases, leaving 15 bases of the junction unmatched. The CDR3 totals 19 residues. Germline V CDR1 and CDR2: MGHRA, YSYEKL. For the CDR3, the DNA is TGCGCCAGCAGCCTCAGTCCGGGACAGACCCTGTATAGCAATCAGCCCCAGCATTTT. Protein: CASSLSPGQTLYSNQPQHF.

This chain joins TRBV6-1 and TRBJ2-7; 10 bases are a match to TRBD2. The CDR3 sequence is 15 residues long. From germline, CDR1 is MNHNS and CDR2 SASEGT. Losses at the gene ends were 3 bases for V and 4 bases for J; bases not matched to a gene: 6. The DNA for the CDR3 is TGTGCCAGCAGTGAGAGGACTAGCGGTTCATACGAGCAGTACGTC. Its protein product is CASSERTSGSYEQYV.

This clone occurred many times. The chain employs TRBV9 and TRBJ2-3; the match to TRBD2 covers 7 bases. This CDR3 is 15 amino acids long. Germline V gene lookup returns CDR1 SGDLS and CDR2 YYNGEE. The V segment lost 3 bases and the J segment 2 bases; nucleotides outside the gene matches: 6. This chain's CDR3 is CASSATGTNTDTQYF. Here the CDR3 DNA reads TGTGCCAGCAGCGCGACCGGGACTAACACAGATACGCAGTATTTT.

The gene calls are TRBV29-1 and TRBJ1-1; TRBD1 agrees at 9 bases. Germline values: CDR1 SQVTM, CDR2 ANQGSEA. CDR3 length: 14 residues. The trim removed 7 bases at V and 0 bases at J, leaving 6 bases unmatched. In DNA form, the CDR3 reads TGCAGCGCCTGGGACAGGGCGCTGAACACTGAAGCTTTCTTT. Translated: CSAWDRALNTEAFF.

The chain combines TRBV12-3 or TRBV12-4 with TRBJ1-2; 8 bases map to TRBD1. The CDR3 has 12 residues. Trimming at V came to 10 bases and at J to 8 bases, leaving 9 bases not matched to a gene. The CDR3 sequence: CATTQGAQGYTF. The CDR3 coding sequence is TGTGCCACCACCCAGGGGGCTCAAGGCTACACCTTC.

A note on this clone: A junction boundary mismatches the germline segment, possibly from a read error. The V call is TRBV7-7, the J call TRBJ2-2; D not resolved. Germline V lookup: CDR1 SSHAT, CDR2 FNYEAQ (reference sequence). The CDR3 extends over 14 amino acids. The CDR3 loop reads CASSFNRNTGELFF. The DNA of the CDR3 is TGTGCTAGCAGCTTTAACAGGAACACCGGGGAGCTGTTTTTT.

The rearrangement uses TRBV6-1 and TRBJ2-6; D not certain. Looked up from germline, CDR1 is MNHNS and CDR2 is SASEGT. Deletions cut 6 bases from V and 0 bases from J, with 6 bases between. The CDR3 runs 14 residues. The CDR3: CASREPSGANVLTF. CDR3 sequence (DNA): TGTGCCAGCAGGGAGCCCTCTGGGGCCAACGTCCTGACTTTC.

V and J are TRBV10-2 and TRBJ1-1, with a tentative D call TRBD1 (6 bases). CDR1 is WSHSY and CDR2 is SAAADI in the germline V gene. The CDR3 contains 14 residues. V lost 8 bases and J lost 0, with 13 bases in between. The CDR3 nucleotides are TGCGCCAGCCGGTTGGACAGACTGAACACTGAAGCTTTCTTT. It is translated as CASRLDRLNTEAFF.

The chain recombines TRBV7-9 with TRBJ1-3; D not certain. CDR1 SEHNR and CDR2 FQNEAQ come from the germline V gene (reference sequence). The CDR3 is 14 residues long. Trimming took off 0 bases at V and 4 bases at J, with 7 bases between the two ends. The CDR3 bases are TGTGCCAGCAGCTTAGCTGGGCAGGGAAACACCATATATTTT. Its protein is CASSLAGQGNTIYF.

The CDR3 sequence: CASSPDRGTEAFF. The CDR3 nucleotides read TGTGCCAGCTCACCAGACAGGGGGACTGAAGCTTTCTTT. The V gene is TRBV18, the J gene TRBJ1-1, with 9 bases matching TRBD1. The ends lost 2 bases at V and 5 bases at J; junction bases unmatched: 0. This CDR3 is 13 amino acids long. CDR1 and CDR2 (germline): KGHSH, LQKENI.

The gene calls are TRBV6-2 or TRBV6-3 and TRBJ1-5; maybe TRBD1 (5 bases). V gave up 2 bases and J gave up 3 bases, with 11 bases separating them. This CDR3 has 15 residues. Germline loops: CDR1 MNHEY, CDR2 SVGEGT. The DNA for the CDR3 is TGTGCCAGCAGTTACCTTAGACAGCCCAATCAGCCCCAGCATTTT. It translates to CASSYLRQPNQPQHF.

The chain joins TRBV6-2 or TRBV6-3 to TRBJ1-4; TRBD1 matches 9 bases. This CDR3 has 14 residues. The V gene's germline CDR1 is MNHEY and CDR2 SVGEGT. The J segment lost 8 bases and the V segment lost 6 bases, leaving 7 bases of the junction unmatched. CDR3 DNA sequence: TGTGCCAGCAGCCCCGGGACAGGGTTGGAAAAACTGTTTTTT. Translation gives CASSPGTGLEKLFF.